A selection of T cell receptor beta chains follows, all from one sample in a study of T cells in Graves' hyperthyroidism and ophthalmopathy. TCRdb reprocessed the multiplex PCR reads with MiXCR, giving one entry per CDR3 protein. This table has some 690,000 distinct CDR3 sequences, roughly 17% appearing once. The sample consisted of blood. The source of these receptors is a man between 45 and 60 years old with Graves' hyperthyroidism. The CDR3 runs from the conserved cysteine through the conserved F or W. The D gene is left open where the match is weak. Clone sizes are given selectively: once, few, many, or a class where the clone is expanded.

-,TRBV7-2,TRBJ1-5,few,CASSLREFNQPQHF,TGTGCCAGCAGCTTAAGGGAGTTCAATCAGCCCCAGCATTTT
TRBD1,TRBV28,TRBJ2-1,many,CASSLGTGGLYNEQFF,TGTGCCAGCAGTTTGGGGACAGGGGGCTTATACAATGAGCAGTTCTTC
TRBD2,TRBV28,TRBJ2-1,many,CASSFENLLAGGEQFF,TGTGCCAGCAGCTTCGAGAACCTACTAGCGGGAGGTGAGCAGTTCTTC
TRBD2,TRBV10-2,TRBJ2-7,few,CASSESIAGGHEQYF,TGCGCCAGCAGTGAGTCGATCGCGGGAGGGCATGAGCAGTACTTC
TRBD2,TRBV20-1,TRBJ2-1,many,CSAPGRAFHEQFF,TGCAGTGCCCCGGGGAGGGCCTTCCATGAGCAGTTCTTC
TRBD2,TRBV9,TRBJ2-2,many,CASSVLAGGPDTGELFF,TGTGCCAGCAGCGTTTTAGCGGGAGGGCCGGACACCGGGGAGCTGTTTTTT
-,TRBV6-2/TRBV6-3,TRBJ2-2,-,CASSDTREPTSITGELFF,TGTGCCAGCAGTGACACTCGGGAACCCACTTCTATCACCGGGGAGCTGTTTTTT
TRBD1,TRBV18,TRBJ1-2,few,CASSPGTGGAPVSGYTF,TGTGCCAGCTCACCAGGAACAGGGGGCGCCCCGGTTTCTGGCTACACCTTC
-,TRBV7-9,TRBJ1-6,-,CASSLAGAKDSPLHF,TGTGCCAGCAGCTTAGCAGGGGCAAAGGATTCACCCCTCCACTTT
-,TRBV20-1,TRBJ1-5,-,CSAKDTANQPQHF,TGCAGTGCCAAGGACACAGCTAATCAGCCCCAGCATTTT
TRBD2,TRBV7-9,TRBJ2-5,many,CASSLSPSGSETQYF,TGTGCCAGCAGCTTAAGTCCTAGCGGGAGCGAGACCCAGTACTTC
-,TRBV7-9,TRBJ2-3,many,CASSLLAGPTDTQYF,TGTGCCAGCAGCTTATTAGCAGGGCCCACAGATACGCAGTATTTT
TRBD2,TRBV19,TRBJ2-3,few,CASTAGGGRLYTQYF,TGTGCCAGTACAGCGGGAGGGGGAAGGTTGTATACGCAGTATTTT
TRBD2,TRBV9,TRBJ2-1,-,CASSVRTSGQGAYNEQFF,TGTGCCAGCAGTGTAAGGACTAGCGGGCAAGGGGCCTACAATGAGCAGTTCTTC
TRBD2,TRBV29-1,TRBJ2-1,many,CSFPRTSGSYNEQFF,TGCAGCTTCCCTAGGACTAGCGGGAGTTACAATGAGCAGTTCTTC
-,TRBV29-1,TRBJ2-5,many,CSVEDPQETQYF,TGCAGCGTTGAAGACCCCCAAGAGACCCAGTACTTC
-,TRBV24-1,TRBJ2-3,-,CATNNGSPGTDTQYF,TGTGCCACCAATAACGGCAGCCCGGGCACAGATACGCAGTATTTT
-,TRBV6-1,TRBJ1-5,few,CATYRESNQPQHF,TGTGCCACTTACCGGGAGAGCAATCAGCCCCAGCATTTT
TRBD1,TRBV20-1,TRBJ1-5,-,CSARAKWDRGNQPQHF,TGCAGTGCTAGGGCGAAATGGGACAGGGGCAATCAGCCCCAGCATTTT
TRBD1,TRBV7-2,TRBJ2-4,many,CASSTGQGVQYF,TGTGCCAGCAGCACCGGACAGGGTGTTCAGTACTTC
TRBD1,TRBV7-2,TRBJ2-2,many,CASGQGAYSGAGELFF,TGTGCCAGTGGACAGGGGGCTTATAGCGGGGCCGGGGAGCTGTTTTTT
-,TRBV19,TRBJ1-2,-,CASSIATAPISNYGYTF,TGTGCCAGTAGTATTGCGACGGCGCCTATTTCTAACTATGGCTACACCTTC
TRBD2,TRBV10-1,TRBJ2-1,-,CASSDIAGERVDEQFF,TGCGCCAGCAGTGATATAGCGGGAGAACGGGTAGATGAGCAGTTCTTC
TRBD1,TRBV27,TRBJ2-7,many,CASSFGWGQGGREQYF,TGTGCCAGCAGTTTCGGGTGGGGACAGGGAGGACGCGAGCAGTACTTC
-,TRBV28,TRBJ1-4,many,CASRNQGREKLFF,TGTGCCAGCCGCAATCAGGGACGGGAAAAACTGTTTTTT
TRBD2,TRBV20-1,TRBJ2-1,many,CSATNLKLAGGIDEQFF,TGCAGTGCTACAAACTTAAAACTAGCGGGAGGGATCGATGAGCAGTTCTTC
TRBD2,TRBV28,TRBJ2-5,many,CASSLAEAGAGQETQYF,TGTGCCAGCAGTTTAGCTGAAGCGGGAGCGGGGCAAGAGACCCAGTACTTC
TRBD1,TRBV10-3,TRBJ1-2,-,CAISSGQNYGYTF,TGTGCCATCAGCTCGGGACAGAACTATGGCTACACCTTC
-,TRBV7-3,TRBJ2-4,few,CASSSQGGTGNIQYF,TGTGCCAGCAGCTCCCAGGGGGGCACGGGGAACATTCAGTACTTC
TRBD1,TRBV29-1,TRBJ1-5,few,CSVGTGIGNQPQHF,TGCAGCGTCGGGACAGGGATCGGGAATCAGCCCCAGCATTTT
-,TRBV30,TRBJ1-2,few,CAWTTGEGANYGYTF,TGTGCCTGGACAACAGGAGAGGGGGCTAACTATGGCTACACCTTC
-,TRBV2,TRBJ2-2,few,CASSESGSQHGELFF,TGTGCCAGCAGTGAATCGGGCAGTCAACACGGGGAGCTGTTTTTT
-,TRBV10-3,TRBJ2-2,many,CAISSTRRNTGELFF,TGTGCCATCAGCTCAACGCGGAGGAACACCGGGGAGCTGTTTTTT
TRBD1,TRBV29-1,TRBJ1-2,-,CSVGDRQGYTF,TGCAGCGTAGGGGACAGGCAAGGCTACACCTTC
-,TRBV7-8,TRBJ1-1,many,CAIRMEGRNTEAFF,TGTGCCATTCGCATGGAGGGGAGGAACACTGAAGCTTTCTTT
TRBD2,TRBV15,TRBJ2-5,many,CATSRDRLASGETQYF,TGTGCCACCAGCAGAGATCGACTAGCATCCGGAGAGACCCAGTACTTC
-,TRBV2,TRBJ1-1,many,CASRGGEGTEAFF,TGTGCCAGCAGGGGGGGGGAGGGGACTGAAGCTTTCTTT
TRBD1,TRBV19,TRBJ1-2,-,CASSTRDRGFGYTF,TGTGCCAGTAGTACCCGGGACAGGGGATTCGGCTACACCTTC
-,TRBV12-3/TRBV12-4,TRBJ2-1,many,CASSPPSWNEQFF,TGTGCCAGCAGTCCCCCCTCTTGGAATGAGCAGTTCTTC
-,TRBV28,TRBJ2-7,many,CASMWAGTYEQYF,TGTGCCAGCATGTGGGCGGGAACCTACGAGCAGTACTTC
TRBD2,TRBV7-3,TRBJ2-5,few,CASSFIAGETQYF,TGTGCCAGCAGCTTTATAGCGGGGGAGACCCAGTACTTC
-,TRBV7-8,TRBJ2-1,many,CASSLHRGPYNEQFF,TGTGCCAGCAGCTTACACCGCGGGCCATACAATGAGCAGTTCTTC
TRBD1,TRBV20-1,TRBJ2-7,-,CSARAGGTGVYEQYF,TGCAGTGCTAGAGCAGGGGGGACAGGGGTTTACGAGCAGTACTTC
-,TRBV4-3,TRBJ2-3,-,CASSQGVVADTQYF,TGCGCCAGCAGCCAAGGAGTAGTTGCAGATACGCAGTATTTT
-,TRBV27,TRBJ2-3,many,CASSSLEAGDTQYF,TGTGCCAGCAGTTCACTAGAGGCAGGTGATACGCAGTATTTT
-,TRBV7-6,TRBJ2-7,-,CASSQGGGWQYF,TGTGCCAGCAGCCAGGGAGGGGGGTGGCAGTACTTC
-,TRBV3-1,TRBJ2-7,-,CASSQIRGFQQYF,TGTGCCAGCAGCCAAATCCGTGGGTTCCAGCAGTACTTC
-,TRBV28,TRBJ2-3,many,CASSWTVGTQYF,TGTGCCAGCAGTTGGACGGTGGGTACGCAGTATTTT
-,TRBV20-1,TRBJ2-7,many,CSATDRQWSSYEQYF,TGCAGTGCCACCGACCGACAGTGGAGCTCCTACGAGCAGTACTTC